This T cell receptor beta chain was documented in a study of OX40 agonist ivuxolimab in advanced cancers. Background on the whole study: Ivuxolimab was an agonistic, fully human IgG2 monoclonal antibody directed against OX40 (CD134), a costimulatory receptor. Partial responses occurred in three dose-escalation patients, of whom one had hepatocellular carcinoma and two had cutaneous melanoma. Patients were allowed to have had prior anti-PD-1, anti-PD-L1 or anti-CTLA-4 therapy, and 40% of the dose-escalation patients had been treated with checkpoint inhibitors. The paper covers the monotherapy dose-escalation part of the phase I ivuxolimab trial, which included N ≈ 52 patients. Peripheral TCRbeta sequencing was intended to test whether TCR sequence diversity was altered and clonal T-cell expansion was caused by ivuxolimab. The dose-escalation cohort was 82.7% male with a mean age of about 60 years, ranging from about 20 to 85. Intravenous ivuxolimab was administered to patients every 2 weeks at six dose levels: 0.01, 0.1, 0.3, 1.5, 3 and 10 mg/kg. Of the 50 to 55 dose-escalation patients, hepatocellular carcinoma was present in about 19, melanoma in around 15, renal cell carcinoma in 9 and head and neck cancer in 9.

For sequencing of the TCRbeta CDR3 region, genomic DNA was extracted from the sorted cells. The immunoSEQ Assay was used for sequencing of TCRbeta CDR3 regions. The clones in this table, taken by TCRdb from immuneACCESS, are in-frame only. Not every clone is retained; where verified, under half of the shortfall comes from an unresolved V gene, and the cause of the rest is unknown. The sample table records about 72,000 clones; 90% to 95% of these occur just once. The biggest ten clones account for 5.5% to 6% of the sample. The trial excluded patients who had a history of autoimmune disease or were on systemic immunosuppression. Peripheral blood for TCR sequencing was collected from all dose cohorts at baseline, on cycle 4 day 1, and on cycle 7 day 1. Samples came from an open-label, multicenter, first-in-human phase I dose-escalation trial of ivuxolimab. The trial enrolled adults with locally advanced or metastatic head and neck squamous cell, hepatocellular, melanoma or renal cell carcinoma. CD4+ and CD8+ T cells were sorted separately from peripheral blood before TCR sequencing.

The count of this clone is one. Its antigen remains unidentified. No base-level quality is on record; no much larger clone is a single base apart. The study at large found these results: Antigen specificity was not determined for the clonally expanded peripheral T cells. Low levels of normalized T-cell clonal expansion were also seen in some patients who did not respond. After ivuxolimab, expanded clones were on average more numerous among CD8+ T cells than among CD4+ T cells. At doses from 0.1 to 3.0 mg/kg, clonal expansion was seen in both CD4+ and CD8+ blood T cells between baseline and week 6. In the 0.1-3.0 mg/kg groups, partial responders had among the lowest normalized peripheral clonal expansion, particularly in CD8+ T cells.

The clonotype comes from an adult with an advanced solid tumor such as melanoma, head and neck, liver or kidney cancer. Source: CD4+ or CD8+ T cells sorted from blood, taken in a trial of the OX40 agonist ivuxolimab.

The CDR3 region reads CASSEPGAGANVLTF. The nucleotide sequence is given as TGTGCCAGCAGTGAACCTGGGGCTGGGGCCAACGTCCTGACTTTC. The receptor chain draws on TRBV2 and TRBJ2-6; the D gene remains uncertain. The germline V gene sets CDR1 to SNHLY and CDR2 to FYNNEI. V drops 2 bases and J drops 2 bases, leaving 7 bases in between. There are 15 amino acids in the CDR3, from cysteine to phenylalanine inclusive. The DNA shown is the 45-base CDR3, in frame from base 1.